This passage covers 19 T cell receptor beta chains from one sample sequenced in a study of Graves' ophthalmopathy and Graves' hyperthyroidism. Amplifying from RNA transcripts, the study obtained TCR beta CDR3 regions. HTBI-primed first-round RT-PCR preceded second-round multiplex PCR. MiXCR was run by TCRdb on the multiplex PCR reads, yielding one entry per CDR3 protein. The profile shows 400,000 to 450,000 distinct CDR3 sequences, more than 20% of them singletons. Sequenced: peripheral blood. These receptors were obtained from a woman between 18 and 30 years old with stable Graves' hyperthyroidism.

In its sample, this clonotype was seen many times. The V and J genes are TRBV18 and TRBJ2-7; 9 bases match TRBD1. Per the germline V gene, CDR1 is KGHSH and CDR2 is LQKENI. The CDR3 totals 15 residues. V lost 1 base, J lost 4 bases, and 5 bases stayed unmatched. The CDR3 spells CASSPQGTGLYEQYF. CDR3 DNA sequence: TGTGCCAGCTCACCACAAGGGACAGGGCTATACGAGCAGTACTTC.

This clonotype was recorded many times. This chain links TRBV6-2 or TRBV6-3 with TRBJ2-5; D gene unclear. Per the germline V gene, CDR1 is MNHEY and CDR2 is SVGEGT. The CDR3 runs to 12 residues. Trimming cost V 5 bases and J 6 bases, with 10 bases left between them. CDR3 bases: TGTGCCAGCAGTATTACCGGGCAGACCCAGTACTTC. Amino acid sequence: CASSITGQTQYF.

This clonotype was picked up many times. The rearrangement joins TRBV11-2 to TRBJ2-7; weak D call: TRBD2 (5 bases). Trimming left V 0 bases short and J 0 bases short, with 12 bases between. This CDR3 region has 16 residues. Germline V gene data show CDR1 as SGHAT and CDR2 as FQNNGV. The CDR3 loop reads CASSLEPDGVSYEQYF. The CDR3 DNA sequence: TGTGCCAGCAGCTTAGAACCCGACGGGGTCTCCTACGAGCAGTACTTC.

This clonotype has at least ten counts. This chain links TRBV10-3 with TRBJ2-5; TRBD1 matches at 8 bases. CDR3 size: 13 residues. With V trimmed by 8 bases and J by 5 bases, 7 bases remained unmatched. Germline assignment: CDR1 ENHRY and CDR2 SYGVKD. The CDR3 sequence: CAIGTGPTETQYF. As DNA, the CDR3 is TGTGCCATCGGGACAGGCCCCACTGAGACCCAGTACTTC.

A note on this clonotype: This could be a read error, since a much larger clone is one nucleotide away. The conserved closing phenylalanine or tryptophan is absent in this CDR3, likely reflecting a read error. This CDR3 is CARDGYTV. Here the CDR3 DNA reads TGTGCCAGAGATGGCTACACCGTC. The rearrangement links TRBV2 to TRBJ1-2; D remains ambiguous. Germline V gene lookup returns CDR1 SNHLY and CDR2 FYNNEI. The V and J ends lost 9 bases and 6 bases respectively, with 2 bases between them. The CDR3 is 8 residues long.

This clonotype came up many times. CDR3 nucleotide sequence: TGTGCCAGCAGTGACTCGAGTTCCGGGGAGCTGTTTTTT. As protein: CASSDSSSGELFF. The V and J genes are TRBV6-4 and TRBJ2-2; D gene uncertain. The CDR3 is 13 amino acids. The germline V and J ends were trimmed by 0 bases and 6 bases, with 5 bases remaining between them. Germline V lookup: CDR1 MRHNA, CDR2 SNTAGT.

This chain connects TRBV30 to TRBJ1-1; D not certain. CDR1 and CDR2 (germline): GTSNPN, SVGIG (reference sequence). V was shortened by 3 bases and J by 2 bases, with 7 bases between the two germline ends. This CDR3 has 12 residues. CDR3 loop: CAWRLGNTEAFF. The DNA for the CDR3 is TGTGCCTGGAGATTGGGTAACACTGAAGCTTTCTTT.

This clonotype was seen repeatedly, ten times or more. DNA for the CDR3: TGTGCCAGCAGCCCCACCTACAGGGGTCACGAGCAGTACTTC. It codes for CASSPTYRGHEQYF. The rearrangement links TRBV7-9 to TRBJ2-7; 7 nucleotides line up with TRBD1. The trim removed 5 bases at V and 5 bases at J, leaving 9 bases unmatched. Germline CDR1 reads SEHNR; CDR2 reads FQNEAQ (reference sequence). The CDR3 is 14 residues long.

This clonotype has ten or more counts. CDR3 nucleotide sequence: TGCGCCAGCAGCCAAGACTGGTTCGTAGAGACCCAGTACTTC. Its protein is CASSQDWFVETQYF. The chain joins TRBV4-3 to TRBJ2-5; unclear D gene. Germline V gene lookup returns CDR1 LGHNA and CDR2 YSLEER. V gave up 0 bases and J gave up 4 bases, with 9 bases separating them. CDR3 length: 14 residues.

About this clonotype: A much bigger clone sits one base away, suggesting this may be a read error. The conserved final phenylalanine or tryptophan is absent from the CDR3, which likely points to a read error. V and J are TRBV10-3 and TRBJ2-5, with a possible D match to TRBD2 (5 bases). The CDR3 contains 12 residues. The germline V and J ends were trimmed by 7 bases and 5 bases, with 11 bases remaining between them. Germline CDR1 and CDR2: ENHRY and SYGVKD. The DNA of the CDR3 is TGTGCCATCAAGGGAGTACAGGAGACCCAGTACCTC. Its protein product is CAIKGVQETQYL.

The CDR3, as DNA: TGCAGCACGATAGGGACAGGCTCTTCCTCCACTGAAGCTTTCTTT. Translation gives CSTIGTGSSSTEAFF. V is TRBV29-1 and J is TRBJ1-1, with 8 bases fitting TRBD1. The V and J ends lost 8 bases and 4 bases, in that order; junction bases with no gene match: 15. Germline V CDR1 and CDR2: SQVTM, ANQGSEA. This CDR3 spans 15 amino acids.

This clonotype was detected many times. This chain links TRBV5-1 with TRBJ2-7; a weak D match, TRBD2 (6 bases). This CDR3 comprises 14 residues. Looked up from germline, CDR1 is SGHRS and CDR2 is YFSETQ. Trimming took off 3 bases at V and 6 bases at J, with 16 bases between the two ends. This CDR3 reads CASSSSPERVEQYF. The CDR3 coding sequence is TGCGCCAGCAGCTCAAGTCCAGAGCGGGTCGAGCAGTACTTC.

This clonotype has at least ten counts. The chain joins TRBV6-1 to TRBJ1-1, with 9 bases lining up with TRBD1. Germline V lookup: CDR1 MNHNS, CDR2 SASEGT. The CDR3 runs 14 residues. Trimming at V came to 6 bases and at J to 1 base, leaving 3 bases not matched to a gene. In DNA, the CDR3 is TGTGCCAGCAGGGGGACAGGGCGGAACACTGAAGCTTTCTTT. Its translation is CASRGTGRNTEAFF.

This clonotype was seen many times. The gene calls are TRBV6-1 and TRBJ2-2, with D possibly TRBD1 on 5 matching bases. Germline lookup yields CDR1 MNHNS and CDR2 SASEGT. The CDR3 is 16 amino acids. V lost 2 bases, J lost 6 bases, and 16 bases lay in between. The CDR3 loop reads CASSERAAGRSGELFF. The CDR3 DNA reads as TGTGCCAGCAGTGAAAGGGCGGCAGGGCGCTCCGGGGAGCTGTTTTTT.

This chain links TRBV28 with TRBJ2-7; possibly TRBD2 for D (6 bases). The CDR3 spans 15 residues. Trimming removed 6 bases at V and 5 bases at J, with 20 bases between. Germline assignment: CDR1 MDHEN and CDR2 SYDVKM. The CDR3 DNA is TGTGCCAGCAGGCCGCCCGTTGGAGGGGCACACGAGCAGTACTTC. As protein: CASRPPVGGAHEQYF.

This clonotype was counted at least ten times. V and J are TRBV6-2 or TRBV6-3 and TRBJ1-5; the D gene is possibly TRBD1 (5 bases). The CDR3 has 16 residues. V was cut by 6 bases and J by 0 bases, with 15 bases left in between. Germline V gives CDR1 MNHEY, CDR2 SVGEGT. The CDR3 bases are TGTGCCAGCAGCACTAGCTGGGGGGTTAGCAATCAGCCCCAGCATTTT. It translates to CASSTSWGVSNQPQHF.

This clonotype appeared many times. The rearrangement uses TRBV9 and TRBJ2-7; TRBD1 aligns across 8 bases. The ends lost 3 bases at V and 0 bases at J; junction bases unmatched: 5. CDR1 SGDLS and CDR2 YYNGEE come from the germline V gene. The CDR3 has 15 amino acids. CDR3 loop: CASSAGQGVSYEQYF. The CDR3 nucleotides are TGTGCCAGCAGCGCTGGACAGGGAGTCTCCTACGAGCAGTACTTC.

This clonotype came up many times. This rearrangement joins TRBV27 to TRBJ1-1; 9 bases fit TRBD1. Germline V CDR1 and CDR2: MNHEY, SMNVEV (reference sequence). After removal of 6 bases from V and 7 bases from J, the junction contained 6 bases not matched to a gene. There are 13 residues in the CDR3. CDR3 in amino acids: CASSYRGLDEAFF. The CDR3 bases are TGTGCCAGCAGCTACAGGGGGCTGGATGAAGCTTTCTTT.

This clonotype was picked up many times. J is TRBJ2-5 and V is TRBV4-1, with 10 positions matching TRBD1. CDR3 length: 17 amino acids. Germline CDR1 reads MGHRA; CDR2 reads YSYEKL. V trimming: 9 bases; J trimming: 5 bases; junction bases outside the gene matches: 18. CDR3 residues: CASNSKMGQGRMETQYF. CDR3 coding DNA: TGCGCCAGTAACTCGAAAATGGGACAGGGGCGAATGGAGACCCAGTACTTC.